These 15 T cell receptor beta chains came from one sample sequenced in a study of T-cell reconstitution after alpha-beta-depleted transplantation in children. Preparing the TCRbeta library involved the use of unique molecular identifiers. TCRdb independently ran MiXCR on the PCR reads; one entry per CDR3 protein. Of a few hundred thousand distinct CDR3 sequences listed, 13% are singletons. The specimen was PBMCs, mostly from graft donor cells, collected 360 days after TCRalphabeta/CD19-depleted stem cell transplant. Receptors originate from a male patient younger than 18 who had a stem cell transplant for acute myeloid leukemia, so the T cells may come from the graft donor.

The genes are TRBV5-1 and TRBJ2-5, with 8 bases lining up with TRBD2. CDR1 is SGHRS and CDR2 is YFSETQ in the germline V gene. With V trimmed by 1 base and J by 1 base, 9 bases remained unmatched. The CDR3 runs to 17 residues. The CDR3, as DNA: TGCGCCAGCAGCTTGTTAAGGCCCGGGAGGGTCCAAGAGACCCAGTACTTC. Protein: CASSLLRPGRVQETQYF.

J is TRBJ2-1 and V is TRBV20-1, with 10 nucleotides matching TRBD2. The ends lost 6 bases at V and 7 bases at J; junction bases unmatched: 6. This CDR3 spans 13 amino acids. Germline CDR1 DFQATT, CDR2 SNEGSKA (reference sequence). The CDR3 is CSAVSGRANEQFF. The CDR3 bases are TGCAGTGCCGTCAGCGGGAGGGCTAATGAGCAGTTCTTC.

In its sample, this clonotype was seen many times. J is TRBJ2-3 and V is TRBV28, with 11 bases fitting TRBD2. The CDR3 totals 13 residues. Per germline, CDR1 MDHEN and CDR2 SYDVKM. Trimming at V came to 7 bases and at J to 5 bases, leaving 2 bases not matched to a gene. The CDR3 region is CASTTSGRDTQYF. The CDR3, as DNA: TGTGCCAGCACAACTAGCGGGAGAGATACGCAGTATTTT. Using reference TRBV28 and TRBJ2-3 for the parts outside the CDR3, the full variable domain is DVKVTQSSRYLVKRTGEKVFLECVQDMDHENMFWYRQDPGLGLRLIYFSYDVKMKEKGDIPEGYSVSREKKERFSLILESASTNQTSMYLCASTTSGRDTQYFGPGTRLTVL.

This sequence joins TRBV7-6 and TRBJ2-7; D is ambiguous. The CDR3 consists of 13 residues. The germline V gene encodes CDR1 SGHVS and CDR2 FNYEAQ. Trimming shortened V by 1 base and J by 3 bases, and 7 bases separated the two germline ends. The CDR3 spells CASSLDDGYEQYF. The CDR3 DNA sequence: TGTGCCAGCAGCTTAGATGACGGCTACGAGCAGTACTTC.

J is TRBJ2-7 and V is TRBV7-6; tentatively, D is TRBD2 (6 bases). The CDR3 covers 15 residues. Germline V gene data show CDR1 as SGHVS and CDR2 as FNYEAQ. Trimming left V 6 bases short and J 3 bases short, with 18 bases between. The CDR3 nucleotides read TGTGCCAGCAGTTCTGGGGTAGCGGCATTCTACGAGCAGTACTTC. Translation gives CASSSGVAAFYEQYF.

In this sample, this clonotype turned up many times. The chain is built from TRBV20-1 and TRBJ2-1, with 11 bases matching TRBD2. The CDR3 has 12 amino acids. V dropped 7 bases and J dropped 10; count of bases not matched to a gene: 6. The germline CDR1 and CDR2 sequences are DFQATT and SNEGSKA (reference sequence). The CDR3: CSVGLAGPEQFF. The CDR3 region has the DNA TGCAGTGTAGGACTAGCGGGCCCAGAGCAGTTCTTC.

This clonotype showed up just a few times. The V and J genes are TRBV5-4 and TRBJ2-2; TRBD2 might be the D (5 bases). Per the germline V gene, CDR1 is SGHNT and CDR2 is YYREEE (reference sequence). The V end lost 4 bases, the J end lost 10 bases, and 14 bases lay between the germline ends. CDR3 size: 13 residues. The CDR3: CASSRGGREELFF. The CDR3 DNA sequence: TGTGCCAGCAGCAGAGGAGGCCGAGAGGAGCTGTTTTTT.

The rearrangement uses TRBV21-1 and TRBJ2-1; the table's D call of TRBD1 was not tested on the DNA. TRBV21-1 is a pseudogene locus. The CDR3 totals 14 residues. The CDR3 sequence: CASSKPDQGREQFF. In DNA form, the CDR3 reads TGTGCCAGCAGCAAACCCGACCAGGGACGTGAGCAGTTCTTC.

At least ten counts were recorded for this clonotype. The V call is TRBV6-2 or TRBV6-3, the J call TRBJ2-1, with 9 bases aligning to TRBD1. The CDR3 spans 17 residues. J gave up 8 bases and V 7 bases, and 18 bases lay outside the gene matches. CDR1 is MNHEY and CDR2 is SVGEGT in the germline V gene. Written as DNA, the CDR3 is TGTGCCAGCAAGGGACAGGGAGCCCCAATACCCGGCCATGAGCAGTTCTTC. This sequence encodes CASKGQGAPIPGHEQFF.

V is TRBV29-1 and J is TRBJ2-3; TRBD2 agrees at 15 bases. The germline CDR1 and CDR2 sequences are SQVTM and ANQGSEA. This CDR3 is 17 amino acids long. V lost 4 bases, J lost 4 bases, and 9 bases stayed unmatched. The CDR3 nucleotides read TGCAGCGTTGTCGGAGGACTAGCGGGAGGGCCCCCAGATACGCAGTATTTT. Translated, it gives CSVVGGLAGGPPDTQYF.

This clonotype came up a few times. The chain employs TRBV5-1 and TRBJ2-2; TRBD1 is a possible D gene (6 bases). Trimming took off 0 bases at V and 7 bases at J, with 10 bases between the two ends. This CDR3 contains 14 residues. Germline values: CDR1 SGHRS, CDR2 YFSETQ. The CDR3 DNA follows: TGCGCCAGCAGCTTGGAGACAGGAGTCGGGGAGCTGTTTTTT. Translated, it gives CASSLETGVGELFF.

V gene TRBV9 combines with J gene TRBJ2-7; D ambiguous. Germline CDR1 SGDLS, CDR2 YYNGEE. The CDR3 has 9 residues. Trimming left V 7 bases short and J 6 bases short, with 5 bases between. Written as DNA, the CDR3 is TGTGCCAGCGGAGCCGAGCAGTACTTC. This codes for CASGAEQYF. The variable domain in full, completed from reference TRBV9 and TRBJ2-7, reads DSGVTQTPKHLITATGQRVTLRCSPRSGDLSVYWYQQSLDQGLQFLIQYYNGEERAKGNILERFSAQQFPDLHSELNLSSLELGDSALYFCASGAEQYFGPGTRLTVT.

Ten or more counts support this clonotype. This sequence joins TRBV20-1 and TRBJ2-7, with D uncertain. V dropped 6 bases and J dropped 1 base, with 13 bases sitting between them. This CDR3 has 13 residues. Germline loops: CDR1 DFQATT, CDR2 SNEGSKA (reference sequence). The CDR3 DNA reads TGCAGTGCCCTGTCTGACGGTTCCTACGAGCAGTACTTC. Its protein product is CSALSDGSYEQYF.

The rearrangement uses TRBV29-1 and TRBJ2-7; no clear D. Germline values: CDR1 SQVTM, CDR2 ANQGSEA. Between the trimmed V and J ends, which lost 7 bases and 3 bases, there was a span of 10 bases. The CDR3 has 11 amino acids. CDR3 loop: CSASFRYEQYF. CDR3 coding DNA: TGCAGCGCCTCTTTCCGCTACGAGCAGTACTTC.

This clonotype was recorded a few times. This sequence joins TRBV5-1 and TRBJ1-2, with 8 bases aligning to TRBD1. Germline loops: CDR1 SGHRS, CDR2 YFSETQ. Trimming cost V 4 bases and J 8 bases; bases outside gene matches: 10. CDR3 length equals 14 residues. This CDR3 is CASSASGGEGGYTF. The CDR3 region has the DNA TGCGCCAGCAGCGCCTCAGGGGGCGAAGGGGGCTACACCTTC.